This record covers a single T cell receptor beta chain. Its cognate antigen is unknown. Germline CDR1 is SGDLS and CDR2 is YYNGEE. V lost 1 base and J lost 8, with 19 bases in between. CDR3 length: 16 residues. This record comes from a study of CD8+CD57+ T cells in acquired aplastic anemia. Study-level background: Across the sorted CD4+ and CD8+ cells, DNA amounts averaged approximately 3 ug. Broader study findings: Patients had twenty-nine CD8+ CDR3 sequences in common with controls (the shared set). CD8+ Simpson's diversity showed no significant patient-control difference.

According to the study, genomic DNA was the template for TCR beta VDJ and CDR3 profiling. TCRdb redid the calling of the reads with MiXCR, one entry per CDR3 protein. The table lists fewer than 300,000 distinct CDR3 sequences, 70% to 85% of them singletons. Only patients with CD8+CD57+ cell expansion on flow cytometry were chosen for sequencing. No patient had been given any therapy when blood was sampled. Sequenced sample: sorted CD4+, CD8+, or CD8+CD57+ T cells (not recorded which) from PBMCs. This receptor was obtained from a human donor with aplastic anemia. The J gene is TRBJ2-1, the V gene TRBV9; a possible D gene is TRBD2 (6 bases). In DNA form, the CDR3 reads TGTGCCAGCAGCGTACAAAGAAGCGGGCAGAGTGATGAGCAGTTCTTC. Translating it yields CASSVQRSGQSDEQFF.